This T cell receptor beta chain was captured by sequencing in a study of blood T cell repertoires in COVID-19. Overall study: From the United States, Italy and Spain came samples of acute and convalescent COVID-19. PBMCs, B-cell-depleted T cells, or T cells provided the cDNA or gDNA that made up the material.

Patients in Seattle were enrolled during active infection, then followed longitudinally. Authors' processing steps: Estimation of nucleated cell counts was performed using reference gene primer amplification. Generated by immunoSEQ multiplex PCR, the TCRdb table keeps only in-frame clones and is missing some. The D gene and trimming were derived from the DNA, and the V and J assignments and clone size from that table. The sample has some 390,000 clones; 75% to 90% are singletons. Germline V CDR1 and CDR2: GTSNPN, SVGIG (reference sequence). The V segment lost 2 bases and the J segment 3 bases; nucleotides outside the gene matches: 4. This CDR3 spans 13 amino acids.

This sequence originates from a woman between 40 and 50 years old with COVID-19, enrolled during active disease. The rearrangement links TRBV30 to TRBJ2-7; TRBD1 matches at 7 bases. The source material was peripheral blood. The CDR3 protein is CAWSRDRSYEQYF. The CDR3 DNA reads TGTGCCTGGAGTCGGGACAGAAGCTACGAGCAGTACTTC.